This passage covers 5 T cell receptor beta chains from one sample sequenced in a study of blood T cell repertoires in COVID-19 (dated by TCRdb to 2019 to 2021). The library was built by means of the immunoSEQ multiplex PCR assay. TCRdb stores this immuneACCESS table with in-frame sequences only. Part of the clones is absent; in the studies checked, under half of the shortfall reflects unresolved V genes, and no reason is known for the rest. Across this sample there are roughly 130,000 clones, with less than 90% seen only once. 5.5% of the sample lies in the top ten. Sequenced: PBMCs or T cells enriched from blood (not recorded which). Receptors originate from a man aged 35 to 55 with acute COVID-19.

The chain is built from TRBV7-8 and TRBJ1-4; no definite D call. This CDR3 is 14 amino acids long. Germline V gene data show CDR1 as SGHVS and CDR2 as FQNEAQ. Trimming took 5 bases from V and 3 from J, leaving 10 bases between them. CDR3 nucleotide sequence: TGTGCCAGCAGCACCTGGGCCTCTAATGAAAAACTGTTTTTT. Translating it yields CASSTWASNEKLFF.

This clone was detected only once. The CDR3 DNA sequence: TGTGCCAGTAGTACTCGACAGGGACGGGCTTTCTTT. It codes for CASSTRQGRAFF. The chain recombines TRBV19 with TRBJ1-1, with 7 bases fitting TRBD1. V trimming: 4 bases; J trimming: 11 bases; junction bases outside the gene matches: 7. CDR3 length equals 12 residues. Germline V gene data show CDR1 as LNHDA and CDR2 as SQIVND (reference sequence). Based on the CDR3 plus reference TRBV19 and TRBJ1-1, the full variable domain is DGGITQSPKYLFRKEGQNVTLSCEQNLNHDAMYWYRQDPGQGLRLIYYSQIVNDFQKGDIAEGYSVSREKKESFPLTVTSAQKNPTAFYLCASSTRQGRAFFGQGTRLTVV.

The rearrangement links TRBV30 to TRBJ2-5; D remains ambiguous. The CDR3 spans 13 residues. With 1 base removed from V and 5 bases from J, the gap between germline ends came to 11 bases. Germline-derived CDR1 and CDR2 are GTSNPN and SVGIG (reference sequence). CDR3 DNA sequence: TGTGCCTGGAGTGCAAATAGAGCGGAGACCCAGTACTTC. Translation gives CAWSANRAETQYF.

This clone was picked up one time. The identical CDR3 is also encoded by other nucleotide sequences in the sample. CDR3 in amino acids: CASSLGLAAYNEQFF. The CDR3 DNA reads TGTGCCAGCAGCTTAGGCTTAGCGGCCTACAATGAGCAGTTCTTC. The genes are TRBV7-9 and TRBJ2-1; D is possibly TRBD2 (6 bases). Deletions cut 1 base from V and 2 bases from J, with 9 bases between. CDR1 and CDR2 (germline): SEHNR, FQNEAQ (reference sequence). The CDR3 extends over 15 amino acids.

J is TRBJ1-1 and V is TRBV9; no clear D. Trimming cost V 4 bases and J 1 base, with 14 bases left between them. The CDR3 loop spans 15 amino acids. Germline CDR1 and CDR2: SGDLS and YYNGEE. The CDR3 loop is CASSPHLETNTEAFF. CDR3 in DNA: TGTGCCAGCAGCCCGCACTTGGAGACGAACACTGAAGCTTTCTTT. The entire variable domain, with the rest obtained from reference TRBV9 and TRBJ1-1, is as follows: DSGVTQTPKHLITATGQRVTLRCSPRSGDLSVYWYQQSLDQGLQFLIQYYNGEERAKGNILERFSAQQFPDLHSELNLSSLELGDSALYFCASSPHLETNTEAFFGQGTRLTVV.